These 21 T cell receptor beta chains came from one sample sequenced in a study of cytomegalovirus exposure and HLA in healthy donors. PCR used 60 Vbeta primers and 13 Jbeta primers. The data were produced by immunoSEQ multiplex PCR, yet TCRdb's version contains in-frame clones alone and is incomplete. The sample records 150,000 to 200,000 clones, roughly 80% being singletons. Sequencing was performed on PBMCs. These receptor sequences come from a female donor in good health and CMV-seronegative.

The gene calls are TRBV18 and TRBJ1-5; TRBD1 agrees at 9 bases. This CDR3 region has 16 residues. Germline V gives CDR1 KGHSH, CDR2 LQKENI. J gave up 5 bases and V 6 bases, and 11 bases lay outside the gene matches. CDR3 loop: CASSKGQGNLHQPQHF. The CDR3 DNA reads TGTGCCAGCTCCAAGGGACAGGGCAATTTGCATCAGCCCCAGCATTTT.

This clone was detected only a few times. This chain joins TRBV6-5 and TRBJ2-5, with D possibly TRBD2 on 5 matching bases. Trimming took off 5 bases at V and 9 bases at J, with 16 bases between the two ends. The CDR3 extends over 13 amino acids. CDR1 is MNHEY, CDR2 SVGAGI, per germline. CDR3 sequence (DNA): TGTGCCAGCAGTGGACTGCCCGACGGGTCCCAGTACTTC. Translated: CASSGLPDGSQYF.

This chain joins TRBV28 and TRBJ2-7, with 9 bases aligning to TRBD1. Germline-derived CDR1 and CDR2 are MDHEN and SYDVKM. This CDR3 is built from 15 residues. V dropped 6 bases and J dropped 4; count of bases not matched to a gene: 10. In DNA form, the CDR3 reads TGTGCCAGCAGCCTCCGGGGACAGGGTGGGTACGAGCAGTACTTC. Protein sequence: CASSLRGQGGYEQYF.

In this sample, this clone turned up once. V gene TRBV4-3 combines with J gene TRBJ2-1; TRBD2 is a possible D gene (6 bases). This CDR3 spans 18 amino acids. CDR1 is LGHNA, CDR2 YSLEER, per germline. Trimming took off 0 bases at V and 0 bases at J, with 15 bases between the two ends. The CDR3 coding sequence is TGCGCCAGCAGCCAAGATCCTGGAGGGCGGTCCTCCTACAATGAGCAGTTCTTC. It codes for CASSQDPGGRSSYNEQFF.

This chain links TRBV29-1 with TRBJ2-1; D gene ambiguous. Trimming took off 6 bases at V and 6 bases at J, with 9 bases between the two ends. Germline V gene sequence: CDR1 SQVTM, CDR2 ANQGSEA. The CDR3 loop spans 11 amino acids. This CDR3 reads CSVAQPNEQFF. CDR3 DNA sequence: TGCAGCGTGGCACAACCCAATGAGCAGTTCTTC.

The count of this clone is one. This sequence joins TRBV9 and TRBJ2-3, with 7 nucleotides matching TRBD1. Germline lookup yields CDR1 SGDLS and CDR2 YYNGEE. CDR3 length equals 15 residues. The V and J ends lost 5 bases and 0 bases, in that order; junction bases with no gene match: 6. The CDR3 coding sequence is TGTGCCAGCAGACGAAAGGGGGCTAGCACAGATACGCAGTATTTT. This encodes CASRRKGASTDTQYF.

Turning to this clone: At one end the junction does not follow the germline gene, possibly because of a read error. This rearrangement joins TRBV7-6 to TRBJ2-1; TRBD2 agrees at 9 bases. Germline V gene sequence: CDR1 SGHVS, CDR2 FNYEAQ. The CDR3 loop spans 17 amino acids. CDR3 region: CASSYGTSLSSYNERFF. CDR3 bases: TGTGCCAGCAGCTACGGGACTAGCCTGAGCTCCTACAATGAGCGGTTCTTC.

The chain uses TRBV27 and TRBJ1-5, with D possibly being TRBD1 (6 bases). Trimming stripped 6 bases from V and 7 bases from J, with 16 bases between. Germline V gene sequence: CDR1 MNHEY, CDR2 SMNVEV (reference sequence). The CDR3 loop spans 14 amino acids. The CDR3 sequence: CASRITGIGQPQHF. The CDR3 DNA sequence: TGTGCCAGCAGGATAACAGGGATAGGCCAGCCCCAGCATTTT.

This sequence joins TRBV7-8 and TRBJ2-3; TRBD2 aligns across 10 bases. Germline trimming cut 3 bases from V and 0 bases from J; bases unmatched to any gene: 12. Germline assignment: CDR1 SGHVS and CDR2 FQNEAQ. The CDR3 is made up of 19 amino acids. The CDR3 nucleotides read TGTGCCAGCAGCTTGCTAGCGGGGAGGACTAGCGGTAGCACAGATACGCAGTATTTT. Amino acid sequence: CASSLLAGRTSGSTDTQYF.

V and J are TRBV4-3 and TRBJ1-2; a possible D gene is TRBD1 (5 bases). Deletions cut 0 bases from V and 4 bases from J, with 12 bases between. Germline CDR1 reads LGHNA; CDR2 reads YSLEER. This CDR3 is 15 amino acids long. CDR3 amino acids: CASSQEGRAGYGYTF. CDR3 bases: TGCGCCAGCAGCCAAGAGGGCAGGGCAGGCTATGGCTACACCTTC.

This chain joins TRBV11-2 and TRBJ2-5; 7 bases are a match to TRBD1. The CDR3 is made up of 14 amino acids. The ends lost 5 bases at V and 11 bases at J; junction bases unmatched: 14. CDR1 and CDR2 (germline): SGHAT, FQNNGV. The CDR3 sequence is CASSLRQGLGEQYF. CDR3 nucleotides: TGTGCCAGCAGCCTTAGACAGGGCCTGGGGGAGCAGTACTTC.

This chain connects TRBV7-8 to TRBJ1-5; no clear D gene. V lost 8 bases to trimming and J lost 5 bases, with 7 bases between them. There are 11 residues in the CDR3. Germline CDR1 and CDR2: SGHVS and FQNEAQ. CDR3 sequence: CASGIDQPQHF. Written as DNA, the CDR3 is TGTGCCAGCGGCATTGATCAGCCCCAGCATTTT.

The chain recombines TRBV5-1 with TRBJ1-1; no reliable D call. Germline values: CDR1 SGHRS, CDR2 YFSETQ. V lost 1 base to trimming and J lost 1 base, with 5 bases between them. The CDR3 consists of 13 residues. CDR3 residues: CASSLLQNTEAFF. The CDR3 nucleotides are TGCGCCAGCAGCTTGTTACAGAACACTGAAGCTTTCTTT.

The chain employs TRBV4-2 and TRBJ2-3; a possible D gene is TRBD2 (6 bases). The germline V and J ends were trimmed by 0 bases and 5 bases, with 15 bases remaining between them. Germline assignment: CDR1 LGHNA and CDR2 YNFKEQ. The CDR3 is 16 amino acids. In nucleotides, the CDR3 is TGTGCCAGCAGCCAAGATTGGCCCGGGGAGGAAGATACGCAGTATTTT. Its translation: CASSQDWPGEEDTQYF.

The rearrangement joins TRBV7-3 to TRBJ2-7; 7 bases are shared with TRBD2. Germline CDR1 reads SGHTA; CDR2 reads FQGTGA. The CDR3 consists of 14 residues. V was clipped by 5 bases and J by 0 bases; unmatched bases: 4. The CDR3 DNA sequence: TGTGCCAGCAGCCGGGGCGGGAGCTCCTACGAGCAGTACTTC. Translating it yields CASSRGGSSYEQYF.

This clone turned up a few times. The chain uses TRBV5-1 and TRBJ2-7; 15 bases agree with TRBD2. CDR1 and CDR2 from the germline V gene are SGHRS and YFSETQ. V trimming: 5 bases; J trimming: 5 bases; junction bases outside the gene matches: 11. The CDR3 totals 17 residues. The CDR3 coding sequence is TGCGCCAGCAGGGCCGGGACTAGCGGGGGGTTAAAGGACGAGCAGTACTTC. Its translation: CASRAGTSGGLKDEQYF.

The rearrangement links TRBV9 to TRBJ1-1, with D possibly matching TRBD1 (5 bases). The V gene lost 4 bases and the J gene lost 10 bases, with 17 bases spanning the gap. This CDR3 has 13 amino acids. Per the germline V gene, CDR1 is SGDLS and CDR2 is YYNGEE. Written as DNA, the CDR3 is TGTGCCAGCAGCCCTCAGGGAGGTGCTGGAGCTTTCTTT. Protein: CASSPQGGAGAFF.

This clone was seen just once. This chain joins TRBV6-1 and TRBJ1-2, with D possibly matching TRBD1 (5 bases). Trimming removed 2 bases from V and 8 bases from J, with 15 bases in between. CDR3 length: 14 amino acids. CDR1 is MNHNS and CDR2 is SASEGT in the germline V gene. CDR3: CASSEFGRGDGYTF. Written as DNA, the CDR3 is TGTGCCAGCAGTGAATTCGGGAGGGGAGACGGCTACACCTTC.

This chain connects TRBV7-8 to TRBJ2-2; TRBD2 matches at 10 bases. CDR1 SGHVS and CDR2 FQNEAQ come from the germline V gene. CDR3 length: 15 residues. V was clipped by 5 bases and J by 2 bases; unmatched bases: 2. CDR3 sequence (DNA): TGTGCCAGCAGCCGACTAGCGGGCAACACCGGGGAGCTGTTTTTT. It codes for CASSRLAGNTGELFF. Full variable domain (outside the CDR3, taken from reference TRBV7-8 and TRBJ2-2): GAGVSQSPRYKVAKRGQDVALRCDPISGHVSLFWYQQALGQGPEFLTYFQNEAQLDKSGLPSDRFFAERPEGSVSTLKIQRTQQEDSAVYLCASSRLAGNTGELFFGEGSRLTVL.

The chain links TRBV9 to TRBJ1-3, with a tentative D call TRBD1 (5 bases). Trimming shortened V by 3 bases and J by 0 bases, and 10 bases separated the two germline ends. Germline CDR1 and CDR2: SGDLS and YYNGEE. This CDR3 region has 15 residues. The CDR3 DNA reads as TGTGCCAGCAGCGGAACGACAGTCTCTGGAAACACCATATATTTT. It encodes CASSGTTVSGNTIYF.

The V and J genes are TRBV7-9 and TRBJ2-7; 9 bases align to TRBD2. V was pared by 1 base and J by 2 bases, with 6 bases of the junction left unmatched. CDR3 length: 16 residues. Germline V gene sequence: CDR1 SEHNR, CDR2 FQNEAQ (reference sequence). CDR3 amino acids: CASSLDRLAETYEQYF. The CDR3 DNA sequence: TGTGCCAGCAGCTTAGACCGACTAGCGGAGACCTACGAGCAGTACTTC.